These T cell receptor beta chains were read from a single sample in a study of shared clonotypes between healthy human individuals. Generated by immunoSEQ multiplex PCR, the TCRdb table keeps only in-frame clones and is missing some. The sample has about 680,000 clones; 72% are singletons. Material for sequencing was memory CD4+ T cells sorted from blood. The receptors derive from a woman younger than 45 in good health. Each CDR3 is given with its conserved first and last residue. A D gene is named only where the DNA matches it firmly. Clone sizes are given selectively: once, few, many, or a class where the clone is expanded.

TRBV6-5	.	TRBJ1-4	.	TGTGCCAGCAGACCGGGACATTTTGAAAAACTGTTTTTT	CASRPGHFEKLFF
TRBV11-2	.	TRBJ1-1	.	TGTGCCAGCAGCTTATTCACAGGGAACACTGAAGCTTTCTTT	CASSLFTGNTEAFF
TRBV2	.	TRBJ2-7	.	TGTGCCAGCAGACATGAAAACTACGAGCAGTACTTC	CASRHENYEQYF
TRBV27	TRBD1	TRBJ1-1	few	TGTGCCAGCAGTTTCCTGGGACAGGGGTACTTAGCTTTCTTT	CASSFLGQGYLAFF
TRBV5-1	TRBD1	TRBJ2-5	few	TGCGCCAGCAGCTCGGGGGACAGGGATTTCGAGACCCAGTACTTC	CASSSGDRDFETQYF
TRBV14	TRBD2	TRBJ2-1	.	TGTGCCAGCAGCTCAAAAAGAGCGGGAGCGGGTGAGCAGTTCTTC	CASSSKRAGAGEQFF
TRBV11-3	.	TRBJ2-6	many	TGTGCCAGCAGCTTAGGGACAGCTGGGGCCAACGTCCTGACTTTC	CASSLGTAGANVLTF
TRBV28	.	TRBJ2-7	.	TGTGCCAGCAGTTTAGACTATGAGGGTATTGACGAGCAGTACTTC	CASSLDYEGIDEQYF
TRBV19	.	TRBJ2-7	few	TGTGCCAGTAGCCCCCGAGACTACGACTCCTACGAGCAGTACTTC	CASSPRDYDSYEQYF
TRBV15	TRBD2	TRBJ2-7	.	TGTGCCACCAGCGCCAAAGCGGGAGTGGAGAACGAGCAGTACTTC	CATSAKAGVENEQYF
TRBV13	.	TRBJ2-7	.	TGTGCCAGCAGGGACTCCTCGCGGGCCGGCGAGCAGTACTTC	CASRDSSRAGEQYF
TRBV5-1	.	TRBJ1-2	.	TGCGCCAGCAGCTTGGGTGGAGGGTTCTATGGCTACACCTTC	CASSLGGGFYGYTF
TRBV9	TRBD2	TRBJ2-1	.	TGTGCCAGCAGCATATCACCCTCGGGACTAGCCGATGAGCAGTTCTTC	CASSISPSGLADEQFF
TRBV11-2	.	TRBJ2-3	.	TGTGCCAGCAGCTTAGCTCAGGGCACAGATACGCAGTATTTT	CASSLAQGTDTQYF
TRBV27	TRBD1	TRBJ1-2	.	TGTGCCAGCAGTTTATATATCACAGGGGTCGGAAACTATGGCTACACCTTC	CASSLYITGVGNYGYTF
TRBV10-3	.	TRBJ1-5	.	TGTGCCATCAGCCGCGGGCAGGGTAGCAATCAGCCCCAGCATTTT	CAISRGQGSNQPQHF
TRBV11-1	.	TRBJ2-6	.	TGTGCCAGCATGGACAGTGTGGCGGCTGGGGCCAACGTCCTGACTTTC	CASMDSVAAGANVLTF
TRBV30	.	TRBJ2-1	few	TGTGCCTGGAGTTCAGGAGTTGCCTACAATGAGCAGTTCTTC	CAWSSGVAYNEQFF
TRBV5-6	.	TRBJ2-7	.	TGTGCCAGCAGCTTGGCGCCAGCAATACCCTACGAGCAGTACTTC	CASSLAPAIPYEQYF
TRBV11-2	.	TRBJ2-7	.	TGTGCCAGCAGCTTAGATCCCGTATACGAGCAGTACTTC	CASSLDPVYEQYF
TRBV11-3	.	TRBJ2-2	.	TGTGCCAGCAGCATCGGACACTTTAACACCGGGGAGCTGTTTTTT	CASSIGHFNTGELFF
TRBV28	TRBD1	TRBJ1-4	.	TGTGCCATCAAAGAACAGGGGGCGCCCGAAAAACTGTTTTTT	CAIKEQGAPEKLFF
TRBV5-1	.	TRBJ1-1	.	TGCGCCAGCAGCTTGAACGGACTGAACACTGAAGCTTTCTTT	CASSLNGLNTEAFF
TRBV5-1	TRBD1	TRBJ1-1	.	TGCGCCAGCAGCAAGGGACAGGGGGCCACTGAAGCTTTCTTT	CASSKGQGATEAFF